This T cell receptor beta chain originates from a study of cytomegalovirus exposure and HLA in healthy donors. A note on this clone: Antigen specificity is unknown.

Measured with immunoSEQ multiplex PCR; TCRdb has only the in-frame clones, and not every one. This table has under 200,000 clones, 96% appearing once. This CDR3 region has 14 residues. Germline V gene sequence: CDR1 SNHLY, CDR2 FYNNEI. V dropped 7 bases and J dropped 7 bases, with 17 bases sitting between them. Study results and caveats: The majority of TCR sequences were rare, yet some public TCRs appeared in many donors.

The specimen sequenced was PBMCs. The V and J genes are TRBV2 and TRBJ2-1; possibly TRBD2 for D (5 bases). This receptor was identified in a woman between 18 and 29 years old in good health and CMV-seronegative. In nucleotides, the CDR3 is TGTGCCAGCACCTCTACGGGGTATAAGAATGAGCAGTTCTTC. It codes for CASTSTGYKNEQFF.